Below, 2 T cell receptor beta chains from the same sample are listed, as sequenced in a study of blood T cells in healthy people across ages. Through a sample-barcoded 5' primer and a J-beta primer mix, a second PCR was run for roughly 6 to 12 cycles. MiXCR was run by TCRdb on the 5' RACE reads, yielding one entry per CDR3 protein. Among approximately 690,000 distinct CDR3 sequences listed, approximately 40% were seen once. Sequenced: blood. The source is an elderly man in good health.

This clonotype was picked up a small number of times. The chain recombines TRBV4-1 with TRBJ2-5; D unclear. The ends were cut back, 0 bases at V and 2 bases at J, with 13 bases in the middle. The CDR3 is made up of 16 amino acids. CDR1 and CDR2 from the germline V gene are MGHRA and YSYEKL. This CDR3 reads CASSQETARLQETQYF. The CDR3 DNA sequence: TGCGCCAGCAGCCAAGAGACGGCTAGACTTCAAGAGACCCAGTACTTC.

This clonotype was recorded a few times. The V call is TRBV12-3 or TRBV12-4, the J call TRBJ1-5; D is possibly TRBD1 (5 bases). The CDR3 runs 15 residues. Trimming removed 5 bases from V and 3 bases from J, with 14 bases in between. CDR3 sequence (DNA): TGTGCCAGCAGTCCTCAGGGAGGGAACAATCAGCCCCAGCATTTT. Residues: CASSPQGGNNQPQHF.